This TCR beta chain was sequenced in a study of blood T cell repertoires in COVID-19. Germline assignment: CDR1 SEHNR and CDR2 FQNEAQ (reference sequence). The CDR3 is 15 amino acids. V shed 1 base and J 0 bases; nucleotides not matched to a gene: 2. Only in-frame clones appear in the TCRdb table, and some are missing; sequencing was by immunoSEQ multiplex PCR. The sample consists of about 250,000 clones, approximately 88% of them appearing once. Sequencing input: PBMCs or T cells enriched from blood (not recorded which). The chain uses TRBV7-9 and TRBJ1-2; 7 bases map to TRBD1. The clonotype originates from a woman aged 40 to 49 who had been exposed to COVID-19. In DNA form, the CDR3 reads TGTGCCAGCAGCTTAGAGACAGGGTCTAACTATGGCTACACCTTC. This codes for CASSLETGSNYGYTF.